The present entry profiles one T cell receptor (beta chain) with its context. This clonotype was found many times. Its antigen target is currently unknown. Base qualities are not recorded, but no much larger clone differs from it by a single base. The source of the sample is a study of identical twins (dated by TCRdb to about 2016). For the study in its entirety: To test whether fetal clonotypes persist, the study used deep sequencing on TCR alpha and beta repertoires from monozygotic twins, unrelated adults of various ages, and cord blood. To rule out contamination, replicate twin experiments were performed at different times with different library preparation protocols. What the research found in general, with its limitations: Recombination models systematically underestimated out-of-frame TCR alpha sharing in monozygotic twins but agreed with sharing between unrelated individuals. Compared with coincidental sharing between unrelated individuals, an excess of low generation-probability sequences was observed among out-of-frame TCR alpha sequences shared between twins. Because the same donors could not be followed over many years, the conclusions depended on cross-sectional statistical analysis. Zero-insertion analyses could be partly confounded by invariant T cells such as MAIT and iNKT, although diverse VJ usage argued against such confounding for most clonotypes. Excess twin sharing in beta out-of-frame sequences was weaker because fewer shared sequences lowered the signal-to-noise ratio. Fewer insertions were carried by abundant cord blood beta clonotypes; a weaker similar trend was observed in young adult naive repertoires, while no such trend was observed in memory repertoires.

All donors were healthy Caucasians. The twin cohort consisted of three pairs of female monozygotic twins, all aged roughly 18 to 29 years. Positive isolation kits from Invitrogen were used to isolate CD4+ and CD8+ T cell populations. The library was built by means of 5' RACE. TCRdb names Illumina HiSeq 2000 as the instrument used. Template switching added a universal primer binding site, and the final cDNA carried a unique molecular identifier that allowed TCR cDNA molecules to be counted accurately. First-strand cDNA for TCR alpha and beta chains was synthesized from specific primers in the conserved constant-segment region. To control for contamination, every cDNA library carried two barcodes: a SMART-Mk sample barcode plus Illumina barcodes. TruSeq adapter sequences and Illumina sample barcodes were added in two successive PCR steps. The TCR alpha and beta cDNA libraries were sequenced on the Illumina HiSeq platform using custom primers. Under the source paper's analysis protocol: MiGEC was used to process raw reads and extract unique molecular identifiers, and MiXCR was used to find CDR3 positions. For each individual, recombination models were inferred using an EM algorithm with the repgenHMM and IGoR tools. The tcR package in R was used for shared clonotype analysis, with sharing normalized by the product of cloneset sizes. To study raw recombination free of thymic and clonal selection effects, out-of-frame nonproductive sequences were analyzed. The public reads were reprocessed in TCRdb via fastp at Q25 and MiXCR, keeping in-frame beta chains. Identical CDR3 proteins give one entry, which carries the most common genes and DNA. For this entry, the V and J calls and clone size follow TCRdb and not the study's own pipeline. This sample has about 220,000 distinct CDR3 sequences in its table, and approximately 6.8% of those were observed once. About 5.8% of the sample comes from the top ten.

Trimming costs V 3 bases and J 6 bases, and their ends lie 13 bases apart. The CDR1 and CDR2 encoded by the germline V gene (reference sequence) are SEHNR and FQNEAQ. Spanning cysteine to phenylalanine, the CDR3 consists of 14 amino acids. The entry retains the CDR3 DNA only, 42 bases that are in frame from base 1. These data also featured in a second study, about yellow fever vaccine responses in identical twins. The second study reports: The authors reported that the T cell response to vaccination in identical twins appeared partly convergent and partly personalized. In identical twins, the study followed T cell clones that responded to the vaccine with precision.

The sequence joins TRBV7-9 to TRBJ2-3; the D gene is not confidently resolved. The specimen was CD8+ T cells sorted from blood. This TCR was sampled from a woman in her late teens or twenties in good health. The DNA sequence is TGTGCCAGCAGCTTCCCCGTCCCCGCGGATACGCAGTATTTT. It encodes CASSFPVPADTQYF.